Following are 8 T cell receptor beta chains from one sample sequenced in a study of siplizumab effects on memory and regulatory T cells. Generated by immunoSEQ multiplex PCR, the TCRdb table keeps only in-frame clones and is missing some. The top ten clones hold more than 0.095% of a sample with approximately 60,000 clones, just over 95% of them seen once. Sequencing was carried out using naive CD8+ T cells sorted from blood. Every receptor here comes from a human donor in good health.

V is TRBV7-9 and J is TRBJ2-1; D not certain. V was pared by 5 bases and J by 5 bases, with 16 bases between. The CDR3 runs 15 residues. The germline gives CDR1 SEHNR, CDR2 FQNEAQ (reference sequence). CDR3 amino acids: CASSATEYEDNEQFF. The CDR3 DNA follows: TGTGCCAGCAGCGCCACCGAATACGAGGACAATGAGCAGTTCTTC.

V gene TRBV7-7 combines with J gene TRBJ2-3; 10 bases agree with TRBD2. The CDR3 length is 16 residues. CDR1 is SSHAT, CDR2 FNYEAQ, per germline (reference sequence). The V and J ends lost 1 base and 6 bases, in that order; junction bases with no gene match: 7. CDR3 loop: CASSLDPSGGRDTQYF. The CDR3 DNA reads TGTGCCAGCAGCTTAGATCCTAGCGGGGGCCGGGATACGCAGTATTTT.

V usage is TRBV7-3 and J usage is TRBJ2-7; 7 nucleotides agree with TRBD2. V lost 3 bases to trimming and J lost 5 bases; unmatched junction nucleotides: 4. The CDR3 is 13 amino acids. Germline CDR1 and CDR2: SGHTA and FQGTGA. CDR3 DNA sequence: TGTGCCAGCAGCTTGGGAGGGCTCGACGAGCAGTACTTC. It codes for CASSLGGLDEQYF.

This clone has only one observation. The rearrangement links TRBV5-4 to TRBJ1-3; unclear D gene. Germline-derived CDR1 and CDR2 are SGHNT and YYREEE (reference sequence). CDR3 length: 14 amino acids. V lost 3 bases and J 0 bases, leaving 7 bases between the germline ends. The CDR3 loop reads CASSSFDSGNTIYF. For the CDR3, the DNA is TGTGCCAGCAGCTCGTTTGACTCTGGAAACACCATATATTTT.

The CDR3 region has the DNA TGTGCCAGCAGCTTAGGACAGGGGGGGTCTATTGCGGAAAAACTGTTTTTT. Translating it yields CASSLGQGGSIAEKLFF. The chain joins TRBV13 to TRBJ1-4, with 8 bases lining up with TRBD1. The CDR3 length is 17 residues. Trimming removed 0 bases from V and 8 bases from J; junction bases left unmatched: 11. Germline V lookup: CDR1 PRHDT, CDR2 FYEKMQ (reference sequence). Together with reference TRBV13 and TRBJ1-4, the CDR3 gives the full variable domain: AAGVIQSPRHLIKEKRETATLKCYPIPRHDTVYWYQQGPGQDPQFLISFYEKMQSDKGSIPDRFSAQQFSDYHSELNMSSLELGDSALYFCASSLGQGGSIAEKLFFGSGTQLSVL.

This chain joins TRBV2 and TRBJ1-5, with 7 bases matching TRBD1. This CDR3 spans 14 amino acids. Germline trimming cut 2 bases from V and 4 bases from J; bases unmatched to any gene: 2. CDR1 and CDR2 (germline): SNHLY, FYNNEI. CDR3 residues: CASSETTGNQPQHF. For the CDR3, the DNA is TGTGCCAGCAGTGAAACGACAGGGAATCAGCCCCAGCATTTT.

The DNA for the CDR3 is TGCGCCAGCAGCCAGATTTTTCGAGGGTATGAGACCCAGTACTTC. This encodes CASSQIFRGYETQYF. V is TRBV4-1 and J is TRBJ2-5; the D gene is possibly TRBD2 (5 bases). CDR1 is MGHRA and CDR2 is YSYEKL in the germline V gene. The CDR3 loop spans 15 amino acids. Trimming cost V 3 bases and J 5 bases, with 16 bases left between them.

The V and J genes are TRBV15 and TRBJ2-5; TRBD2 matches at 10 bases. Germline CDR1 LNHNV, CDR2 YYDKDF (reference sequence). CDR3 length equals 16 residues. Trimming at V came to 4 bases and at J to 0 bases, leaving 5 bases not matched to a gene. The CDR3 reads CATSNPLAGNQETQYF. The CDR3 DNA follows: TGTGCCACCAGCAACCCACTAGCGGGGAACCAAGAGACCCAGTACTTC.